The TCR beta chain under discussion was sequenced for a study of blood T cell repertoires in COVID-19. Study overall: T cells, B-cell-depleted T cells, or PBMCs provided the cDNA or gDNA that served as material.

The V gene end was trimmed by 8 bases and the J gene end by 9 bases; junction bases not matched to a gene: 13. CDR1 and CDR2 (germline): MNHEY, SMNVEV (reference sequence). The CDR3 spans 15 residues. Seattle researchers signed up patients amid active infection and tracked them longitudinally. Original processing notes: Nucleated cell number was recorded as an estimate derived from reference gene primer amplification. Clones were sequenced by immunoSEQ multiplex PCR, and TCRdb holds only the in-frame ones, with some missing. V, J and clone size derive from that table, while D and trimming were established from the DNA sequence. Of about 300,000 clones listed, around 92% are singletons.

The sequencing input was peripheral blood. The source is a woman in her twenties or thirties with COVID-19, enrolled during active disease. V is TRBV27 and J is TRBJ1-6; 7 bases are shared with TRBD1. The CDR3 DNA sequence: TGTGCCAGCGCAAACCCAGGGGGTTGGGGTTCACCCCTCCACTTT. It translates to CASANPGGWGSPLHF.